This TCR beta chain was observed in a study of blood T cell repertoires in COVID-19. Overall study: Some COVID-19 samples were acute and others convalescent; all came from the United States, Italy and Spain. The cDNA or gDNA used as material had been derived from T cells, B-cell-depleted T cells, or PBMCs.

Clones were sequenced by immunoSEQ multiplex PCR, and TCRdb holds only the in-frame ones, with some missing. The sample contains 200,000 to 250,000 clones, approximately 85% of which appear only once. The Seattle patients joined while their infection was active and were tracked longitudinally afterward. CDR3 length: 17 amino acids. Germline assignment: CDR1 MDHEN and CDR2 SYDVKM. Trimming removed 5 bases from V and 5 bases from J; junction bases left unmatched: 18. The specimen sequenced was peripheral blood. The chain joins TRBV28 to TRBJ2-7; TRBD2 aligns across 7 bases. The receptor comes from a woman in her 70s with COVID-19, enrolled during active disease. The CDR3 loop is CASSPAGGGTSFHEQYF. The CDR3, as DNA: TGTGCCAGCAGTCCGGCTGGGGGGGGTACCTCCTTCCACGAGCAGTACTTC.